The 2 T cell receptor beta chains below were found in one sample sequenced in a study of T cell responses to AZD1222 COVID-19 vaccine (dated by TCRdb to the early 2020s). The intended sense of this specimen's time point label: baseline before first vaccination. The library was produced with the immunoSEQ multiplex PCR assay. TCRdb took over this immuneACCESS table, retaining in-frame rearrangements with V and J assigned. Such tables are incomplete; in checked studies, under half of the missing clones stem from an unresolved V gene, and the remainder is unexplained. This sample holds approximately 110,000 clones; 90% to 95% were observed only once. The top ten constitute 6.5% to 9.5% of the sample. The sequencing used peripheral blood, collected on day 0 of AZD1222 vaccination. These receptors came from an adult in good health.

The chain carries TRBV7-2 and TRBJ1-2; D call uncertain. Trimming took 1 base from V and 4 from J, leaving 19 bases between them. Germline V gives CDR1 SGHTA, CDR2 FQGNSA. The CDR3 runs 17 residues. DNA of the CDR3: TGTGCCAGCAGCTTAGATAGGGAATCTACCTTAGGCTATGGCTACACCTTC. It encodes CASSLDRESTLGYGYTF.

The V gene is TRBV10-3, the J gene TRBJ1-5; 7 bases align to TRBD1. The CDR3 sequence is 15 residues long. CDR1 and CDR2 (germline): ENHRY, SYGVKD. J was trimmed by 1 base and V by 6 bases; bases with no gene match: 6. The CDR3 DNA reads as TGTGCCATCAGCGTCGGGACAGCCAGCAATCAGCCCCAGCATTTT. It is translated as CAISVGTASNQPQHF.